This is a list of T cell receptor beta chains from one sample in a study of cytomegalovirus exposure and HLA in healthy donors. The data were produced by immunoSEQ multiplex PCR, yet TCRdb's version contains in-frame clones alone and is incomplete. The sample table sets out about 140,000 clones. Sequences were obtained from PBMCs. The receptor source for this set is a man between 40 and 49 years old in good health and CMV-seronegative. The CDR3 runs from the conserved cysteine through the conserved F or W. The D gene is left open where the match is weak.

v_call	j_call	cdr3_length	d_call	cdr3_aa	cdr3_nt
TRBV7-2	TRBJ1-1	15	.	CASSLTTSSDTEAFF	TGTGCCAGCAGCTTAACGACATCCTCGGACACTGAAGCTTTCTTT
TRBV6-1	TRBJ1-5	13	.	CASRTAPNQPQHF	TGTGCCAGCAGGACAGCTCCCAATCAGCCCCAGCATTTT
TRBV6-6	TRBJ1-2	13	.	CASSYSAGDGYTF	TGTGCCAGCAGTTACTCGGCAGGGGATGGCTACACCTTC
TRBV18	TRBJ2-7	15	.	CASSPGQSRPYEQYF	TGTGCCAGCTCTCCCGGACAATCTCGTCCCTACGAGCAGTACTTC
TRBV6-1	TRBJ1-1	14	.	CASSESTGFTEAFF	TGTGCCAGCAGTGAATCTACGGGGTTCACTGAAGCTTTCTTT
TRBV19	TRBJ1-1	13	TRBD1	CASSKTGDTEAFF	TGTGCCAGTAGTAAGACAGGGGACACTGAAGCTTTCTTT
TRBV5-8	TRBJ2-7	15	TRBD1	CASSSPGQAGNEQYF	TGTGCCAGCAGCTCCCCGGGACAGGCGGGCAACGAGCAGTACTTC
TRBV7-2	TRBJ2-3	14	.	CASSLAGISDTQYF	TGTGCCAGCAGCTTAGCCGGGATCTCAGATACGCAGTATTTT
TRBV6-1	TRBJ1-3	14	.	CASSEWTVRNTIYF	TGTGCCAGCAGTGAATGGACAGTTCGAAACACCATATATTTT
TRBV19	TRBJ1-5	16	.	CASSYQRAGGNQPQHF	TGTGCCAGTAGCTACCAGAGGGCAGGGGGCAATCAGCCCCAGCATTTT
TRBV7-9	TRBJ1-6	16	TRBD1	CASSLDSQGGDSPLHF	TGTGCCAGCAGCTTAGATTCACAGGGGGGAGATTCACCCCTCCACTTT
TRBV7-2	TRBJ1-3	16	.	CASSSGGSLSGNTIYF	TGTGCCAGCAGTTCTGGCGGGAGCCTCTCGGGAAACACCATATATTTT
TRBV7-2	TRBJ2-7	15	TRBD1	CASSLSRDRAHEQYF	TGTGCCAGCAGCTTGTCCCGGGACAGGGCCCACGAGCAGTACTTC
TRBV6-5	TRBJ1-2	13	TRBD1	CASVPGQGYGYTF	TGTGCCAGCGTGCCGGGACAGGGTTATGGCTACACCTTC
TRBV18	TRBJ1-1	14	.	CASSPGQPNTEAFF	TGTGCCAGCTCACCAGGACAGCCGAACACTGAAGCTTTCTTT
TRBV6-4	TRBJ2-2	16	TRBD2	CASSPMGSGGSGELFF	TGTGCCAGCAGTCCGATGGGTAGCGGGGGCTCCGGGGAGCTGTTTTTT
TRBV6-1	TRBJ2-2	15	TRBD2	CASRNGRSSTGELFF	TGTGCCAGCAGGAACGGGAGGTCGAGCACCGGGGAGCTGTTTTTT
TRBV7-2	TRBJ1-2	15	TRBD1	CASSLRQGDSGGYTF	TGTGCCAGCAGCTTAAGGCAGGGGGATTCGGGAGGCTACACCTTC
TRBV10-3	TRBJ2-1	16	TRBD2	CAISTTSGGAYNEQFF	TGTGCCATCAGTACAACTAGCGGGGGGGCCTACAATGAGCAGTTCTTC
TRBV5-6	TRBJ1-1	13	TRBD1	CASSLKGAVEAFF	TGTGCCAGCAGCTTGAAGGGGGCAGTCGAAGCTTTCTTT
TRBV7-2	TRBJ2-2	18	TRBD2	CASKLRDPGLEPTGELFF	TGTGCCAGCAAACTCCGAGACCCAGGACTAGAACCTACCGGGGAGCTGTTTTTT
TRBV6-5	TRBJ2-5	11	.	CASSQKETQYF	TGTGCCAGCAGCCAGAAAGAGACCCAGTACTTC
TRBV7-9	TRBJ1-2	13	TRBD1	CASSLRQGHGYTF	TGTGCCAGCAGCCTCAGACAGGGTCATGGCTACACCTTC
TRBV5-6	TRBJ2-1	15	TRBD1	CASSSPGQGPGIEFF	TGTGCCAGCAGCTCACCGGGACAGGGGCCTGGGATAGAGTTCTTC
TRBV7-7	TRBJ2-1	15	TRBD1	CASSPGTGGSHEQFF	TGTGCCAGCAGCCCCGGGACAGGGGGTTCCCATGAGCAGTTCTTC
TRBV19	TRBJ1-2	14	.	CASSNPTEHYGYTF	TGTGCCAGTAGTAACCCGACAGAACACTATGGCTACACCTTC
TRBV7-9	TRBJ2-1	15	TRBD1	CASSPGQGPNNEQFF	TGTGCCAGCAGCCCGGGACAGGGTCCCAACAATGAGCAGTTCTTC
TRBV11-2	TRBJ2-1	12	.	CASSLQGREQFF	TGTGCCAGCAGCCTACAGGGTAGGGAGCAGTTCTTC
TRBV14	TRBJ1-2	14	.	CASSQETQVYGYTF	TGTGCCAGCAGCCAAGAGACACAGGTCTATGGCTACACCTTC
TRBV9	TRBJ2-7	13	.	CASSVDRASEQYF	TGTGCCAGCAGCGTAGACAGGGCGAGCGAGCAGTACTTC
TRBV28	TRBJ2-5	14	.	CASSLPTTQETQYF	TGTGCCAGCAGTCTCCCGACTACACAAGAGACCCAGTACTTC
TRBV5-8	TRBJ2-7	16	.	CASSLGSQRGAYEQYF	TGTGCCAGCAGCTTGGGGTCCCAGAGAGGAGCCTACGAGCAGTACTTC
TRBV29-1	TRBJ1-1	14	.	CSVSWGAGDTEAFF	TGCAGCGTATCTTGGGGGGCGGGAGACACTGAAGCTTTCTTT
TRBV14	TRBJ1-2	15	TRBD1	CASSLDRGLLYGYTF	TGTGCCAGCAGCCTGGACAGGGGGCTTCTGTATGGCTACACCTTC
TRBV6-5	TRBJ2-7	15	.	CASSYSRGGGSEQYF	TGTGCCAGCAGTTACTCTCGCGGGGGCGGCTCCGAGCAGTACTTC
TRBV29-1	TRBJ2-5	14	.	CSVDPGLKQETQYF	TGCAGCGTCGATCCGGGACTCAAACAAGAGACCCAGTACTTC
TRBV2	TRBJ1-2	13	.	CASSAGRGSGYTF	TGTGCCAGCAGTGCAGGCAGGGGAAGCGGCTACACCTTC
TRBV5-4	TRBJ2-7	15	.	CASSPDGGGEGEQYF	TGTGCCAGCAGCCCCGATGGAGGAGGGGAAGGCGAGCAGTACTTC
TRBV11-2	TRBJ1-1	15	.	CASSPRTAGNTEAFF	TGTGCCAGCAGCCCCCGGACCGCGGGGAACACTGAAGCTTTCTTT
TRBV11-3	TRBJ2-5	17	TRBD2	CASSSRGGRGREAAQYF	TGTGCCAGCAGCTCACGGGGGGGCAGGGGCCGGGAAGCGGCCCAGTACTTC